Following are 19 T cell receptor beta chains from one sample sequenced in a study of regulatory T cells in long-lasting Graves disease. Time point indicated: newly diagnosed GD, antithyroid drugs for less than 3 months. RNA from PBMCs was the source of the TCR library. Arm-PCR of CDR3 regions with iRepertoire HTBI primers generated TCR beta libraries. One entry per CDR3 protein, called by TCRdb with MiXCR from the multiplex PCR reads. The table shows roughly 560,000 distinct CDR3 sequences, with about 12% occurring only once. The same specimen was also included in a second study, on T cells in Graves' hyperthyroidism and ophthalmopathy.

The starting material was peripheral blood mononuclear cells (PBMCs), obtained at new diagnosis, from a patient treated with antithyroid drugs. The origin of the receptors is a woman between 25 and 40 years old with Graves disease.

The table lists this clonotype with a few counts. The chain's CDR3 is CSVGEAFF. DNA for the CDR3: TGCAGCGTTGGTGAAGCTTTCTTT. The chain recombines TRBV29-1 with TRBJ1-1; no definite D call. V was clipped by 4 bases and J by 7 bases, with 1 base between them. Germline lookup yields CDR1 SQVTM and CDR2 ANQGSEA. The CDR3 totals 8 residues.

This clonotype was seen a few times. The CDR3: CASSPKGRYNYEQYF. For the CDR3, the DNA is TGTGCCAGCAGCCCCAAGGGGCGATACAACTACGAGCAGTACTTC. This rearrangement joins TRBV9 to TRBJ2-7; D is possibly TRBD1 (5 bases). V was shortened by 4 bases and J by 3 bases, with 17 bases between the two germline ends. CDR3 length: 15 amino acids. From germline, CDR1 is SGDLS and CDR2 YYNGEE.

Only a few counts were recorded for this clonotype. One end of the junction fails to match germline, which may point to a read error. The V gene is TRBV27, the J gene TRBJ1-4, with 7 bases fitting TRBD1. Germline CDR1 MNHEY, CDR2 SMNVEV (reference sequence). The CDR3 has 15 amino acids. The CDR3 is CASSRGQEKDEKLVF. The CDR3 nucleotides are TGTGCCAGCAGTCGCGGACAGGAGAAGGATGAAAAACTGGTTTTT.

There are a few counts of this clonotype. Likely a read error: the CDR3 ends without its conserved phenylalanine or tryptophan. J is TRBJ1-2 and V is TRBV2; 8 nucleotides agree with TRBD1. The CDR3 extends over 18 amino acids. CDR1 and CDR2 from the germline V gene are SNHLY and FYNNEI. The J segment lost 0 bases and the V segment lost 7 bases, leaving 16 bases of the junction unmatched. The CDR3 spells CASNPWGQGATANYGYTL. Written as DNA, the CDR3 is TGTGCCAGCAATCCCTGGGGGCAGGGGGCGACTGCTAACTATGGCTACACCCTC.

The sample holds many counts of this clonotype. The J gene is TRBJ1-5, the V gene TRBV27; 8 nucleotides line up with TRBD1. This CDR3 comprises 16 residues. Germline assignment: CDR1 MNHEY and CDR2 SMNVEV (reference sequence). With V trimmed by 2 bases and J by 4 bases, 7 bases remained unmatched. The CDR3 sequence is CASSLKGRTGNQPQHF. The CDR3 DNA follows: TGTGCCAGCAGTTTAAAGGGTCGGACAGGGAATCAGCCCCAGCATTTT.

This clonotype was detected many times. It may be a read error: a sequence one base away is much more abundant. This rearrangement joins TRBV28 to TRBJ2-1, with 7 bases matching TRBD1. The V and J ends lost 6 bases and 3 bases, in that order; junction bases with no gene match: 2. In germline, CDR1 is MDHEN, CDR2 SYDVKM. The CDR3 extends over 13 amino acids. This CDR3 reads CASRGTVYNEQFF. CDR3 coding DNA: TGTGCCAGCAGGGGGACAGTCTACAATGAGCAGTTCTTC.

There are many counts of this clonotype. The CDR3 loop reads CASSDGRRGPNEKLFF. As DNA, the CDR3 is TGTGCCAGCAGTGACGGACGGAGGGGACCTAATGAAAAACTGTTTTTT. This sequence joins TRBV12-3 or TRBV12-4 and TRBJ1-4; tentative D call: TRBD1 (5 bases). CDR3 length: 16 amino acids. Trimming left V 5 bases short and J 3 bases short, with 16 bases between.

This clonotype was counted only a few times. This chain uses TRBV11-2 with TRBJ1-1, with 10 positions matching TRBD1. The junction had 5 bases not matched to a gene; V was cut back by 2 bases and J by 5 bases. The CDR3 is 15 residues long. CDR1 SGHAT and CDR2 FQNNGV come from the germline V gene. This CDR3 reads CASSLLQGQGTEAFF. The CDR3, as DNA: TGTGCCAGCAGCTTATTACAGGGACAGGGGACTGAAGCTTTCTTT.

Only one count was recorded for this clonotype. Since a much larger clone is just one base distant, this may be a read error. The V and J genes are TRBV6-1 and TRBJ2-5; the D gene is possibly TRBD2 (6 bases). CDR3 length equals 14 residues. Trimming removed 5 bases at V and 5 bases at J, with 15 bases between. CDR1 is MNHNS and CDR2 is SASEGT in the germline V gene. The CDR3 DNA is TGTGCCAGCAGTAAAGAGTGGGGACTGGAGACCCAGTACTTC. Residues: CASSKEWGLETQYF.

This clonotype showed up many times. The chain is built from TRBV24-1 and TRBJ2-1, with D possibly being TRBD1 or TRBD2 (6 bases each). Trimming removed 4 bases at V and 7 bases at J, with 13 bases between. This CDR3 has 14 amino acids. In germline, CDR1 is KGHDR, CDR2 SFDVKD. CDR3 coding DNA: TGTGCCACCAGTGACCCGACTAGGGGGAATGAGCAGTTCTTC. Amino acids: CATSDPTRGNEQFF.

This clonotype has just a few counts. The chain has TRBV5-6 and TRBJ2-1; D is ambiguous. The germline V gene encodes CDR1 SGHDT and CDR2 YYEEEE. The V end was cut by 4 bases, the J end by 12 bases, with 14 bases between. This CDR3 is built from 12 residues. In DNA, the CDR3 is TGTGCCAGCAGCGTCCCCGGCGGTAGGCAGTTCTTC. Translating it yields CASSVPGGRQFF.

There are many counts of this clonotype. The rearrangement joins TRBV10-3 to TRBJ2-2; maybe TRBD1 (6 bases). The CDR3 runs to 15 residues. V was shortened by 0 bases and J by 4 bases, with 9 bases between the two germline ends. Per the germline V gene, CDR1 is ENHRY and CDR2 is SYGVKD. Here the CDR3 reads CAISESGQSTGELFF. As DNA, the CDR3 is TGTGCCATCAGTGAGTCGGGACAATCCACCGGGGAGCTGTTTTTT.

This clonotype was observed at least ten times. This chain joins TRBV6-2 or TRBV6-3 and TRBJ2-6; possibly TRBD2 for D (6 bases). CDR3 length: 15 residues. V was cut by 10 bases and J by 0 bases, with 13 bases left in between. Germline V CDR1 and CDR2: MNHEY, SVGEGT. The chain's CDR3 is CATTRGSSGANVLTF. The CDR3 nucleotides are TGTGCCACTACGCGGGGCAGCTCTGGGGCCAACGTCCTGACTTTC.

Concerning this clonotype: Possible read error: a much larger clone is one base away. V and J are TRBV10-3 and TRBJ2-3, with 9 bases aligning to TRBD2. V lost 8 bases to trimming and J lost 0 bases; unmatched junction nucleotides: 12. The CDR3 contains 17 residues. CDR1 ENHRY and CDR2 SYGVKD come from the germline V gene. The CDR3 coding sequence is TGTGCCATCGGGGACCCGACTAGCGGAATAAGCACAGATACGCAGTATTTT. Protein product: CAIGDPTSGISTDTQYF.

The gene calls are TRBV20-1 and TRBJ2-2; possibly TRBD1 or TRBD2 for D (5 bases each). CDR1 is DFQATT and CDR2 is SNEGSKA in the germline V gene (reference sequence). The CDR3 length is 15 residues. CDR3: CRIRPGLGDTGELFF. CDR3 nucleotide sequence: TGCAGGATCCGGCCGGGGCTCGGAGACACCGGGGAGCTGTTTTTT.

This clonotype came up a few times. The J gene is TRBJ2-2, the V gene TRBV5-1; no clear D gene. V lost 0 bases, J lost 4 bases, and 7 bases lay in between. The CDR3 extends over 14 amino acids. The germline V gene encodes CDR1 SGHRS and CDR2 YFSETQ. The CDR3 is CASSLVPITGELFF. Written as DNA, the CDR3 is TGCGCCAGCAGCTTGGTACCGATCACCGGGGAGCTGTTTTTT.

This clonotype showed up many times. The CDR3 is CASSTRGDNEQFF. CDR3 DNA sequence: TGTGCCAGCAGCACCCGGGGGGACAATGAGCAGTTCTTC. The gene calls are TRBV11-2 and TRBJ2-1, with 7 bases matching TRBD2. CDR1 SGHAT and CDR2 FQNNGV come from the germline V gene. With 5 bases clipped from V and 5 bases from J, the junction kept 3 bases outside the gene matches. There are 13 residues in the CDR3.

CDR3 sequence (DNA): TGTGCCAGCAACAAGCGTATCTTCCTAGACTCTGGAAACACCATATATTTT. Residues: CASNKRIFLDSGNTIYF. This sequence joins TRBV12-3 or TRBV12-4 and TRBJ1-3; D remains unclear. Trimming removed 7 bases from V and 0 bases from J, with 19 bases in between. The CDR3 runs 17 residues.

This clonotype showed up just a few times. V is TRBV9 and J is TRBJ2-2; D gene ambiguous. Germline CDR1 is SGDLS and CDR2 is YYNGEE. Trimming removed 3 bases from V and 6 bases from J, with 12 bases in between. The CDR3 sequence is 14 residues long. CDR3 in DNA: TGTGCCAGCAGCGGGGGTCCTCGGGCCGGGGAGCTGTTTTTT. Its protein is CASSGGPRAGELFF.